One and the same sample provided the 21 T cell receptor beta chains below, sequenced in a study of cytomegalovirus exposure and HLA in healthy donors. PCR primers comprised 60 Vbeta and 13 Jbeta primers. Sequenced by immunoSEQ multiplex PCR; TCRdb stores in-frame clones only, minus some. The table lists around 110,000 clones, about four fifths of them singletons. Sequenced sample: PBMCs. The receptors were sampled from a man between 25 and 39 years old in good health and CMV-seropositive.

This chain uses TRBV7-9 with TRBJ1-4; 9 bases align to TRBD1. Unmatched junction bases numbered 16, after V lost 5 bases and J lost 3 bases. CDR1 is SEHNR, CDR2 FQNEAQ, per germline (reference sequence). This CDR3 spans 19 amino acids. CDR3 amino acids: CASSLPKDRGGGANEKLFF. The DNA of the CDR3 is TGTGCCAGCAGCCTCCCTAAGGACAGGGGCGGTGGGGCTAATGAAAAACTGTTTTTT.

The rearrangement joins TRBV13 to TRBJ2-7; D is undetermined. V lost 0 bases, J lost 3 bases, and 9 bases lay in between. CDR1 is PRHDT, CDR2 FYEKMQ, per germline (reference sequence). The CDR3 contains 14 residues. In DNA form, the CDR3 reads TGTGCCAGCAGCTTAGGGGCGGCTAACTACGAGCAGTACTTC. It specifies CASSLGAANYEQYF.

V gene TRBV4-2 combines with J gene TRBJ2-2, with 12 nucleotides matching TRBD2. CDR3 length: 15 amino acids. Germline CDR1 LGHNA, CDR2 YNFKEQ. Trimming removed 7 bases from V and 6 bases from J; junction bases left unmatched: 6. This CDR3 reads CASNLAGGESGELFF. CDR3 in DNA: TGTGCCAGCAACCTAGCGGGGGGGGAGTCCGGGGAGCTGTTTTTT.

This clone is a singleton in its sample. This chain uses TRBV7-9 with TRBJ2-2, with 7 bases fitting TRBD2. The CDR3 is 15 residues long. The junction had 7 bases not matched to a gene; V was cut back by 8 bases and J by 1 base. Germline CDR1 reads SEHNR; CDR2 reads FQNEAQ (reference sequence). The CDR3 DNA sequence: TGTGCCAGCCGTAGGGCGGGGGAGAACACCGGGGAGCTGTTTTTT. Its translation: CASRRAGENTGELFF. Using reference TRBV7-9 and TRBJ2-2 for the parts outside the CDR3, the full variable domain is DTGVSQNPRHKITKRGQNVTFRCDPISEHNRLYWYRQTLGQGPEFLTYFQNEAQLEKSRLLSDRFSAERPKGSFSTLEIQRTEQGDSAMYLCASRRAGENTGELFFGEGSRLTVL.

The V and J genes are TRBV18 and TRBJ1-2; D gene uncertain. The V and J ends lost 2 bases and 8 bases respectively, with 12 bases between them. Germline CDR1 reads KGHSH; CDR2 reads LQKENI. This CDR3 has 13 residues. CDR3 nucleotides: TGTGCCAGCTCACCAACGGGGTACCGCGGCTACACCTTC. It specifies CASSPTGYRGYTF.

The chain links TRBV5-4 to TRBJ2-5, with a weak D call TRBD2 (5 bases). V gave up 3 bases and J gave up 10 bases, with 10 bases separating them. The CDR3 covers 11 residues. CDR1 is SGHNT and CDR2 is YYREEE in the germline V gene (reference sequence). CDR3 sequence reads: CASSSPEGQYF. For the CDR3, the DNA is TGTGCCAGCAGCTCCCCCGAGGGCCAGTACTTC.

This chain joins TRBV4-3 and TRBJ2-1, with TRBD2 matching over 9 bases. Germline CDR1 and CDR2: LGHNA and YSLEER. V shed 2 bases, J shed 3 bases, and the junction held 5 bases outside the gene matches. The CDR3 consists of 16 residues. The CDR3 reads CASSQLSGGRYNEQFF. The CDR3 bases are TGCGCCAGCAGCCAACTTAGCGGGGGCCGCTACAATGAGCAGTTCTTC.

V and J are TRBV5-4 and TRBJ1-4; tentative D call: TRBD1 (6 bases). CDR3 length: 14 amino acids. Trimming took off 2 bases at V and 7 bases at J, with 12 bases between the two ends. In germline, CDR1 is SGHNT, CDR2 YYREEE (reference sequence). CDR3 protein: CASSFNRDGEKLFF. The CDR3, as DNA: TGTGCCAGCAGCTTCAACAGGGACGGTGAAAAACTGTTTTTT.

J is TRBJ1-2 and V is TRBV28; TRBD1 matches at 7 bases. Germline trimming cut 9 bases from V and 8 bases from J; bases unmatched to any gene: 12. The CDR3 totals 13 residues. In germline, CDR1 is MDHEN, CDR2 SYDVKM. DNA of the CDR3: TGTGCCAGTAATTACCGACAGGGCCAGGGCTACACCTTC. This gives the protein CASNYRQGQGYTF.

The rearrangement links TRBV6-5 to TRBJ2-7; 10 nucleotides match TRBD1. This CDR3 is 15 amino acids long. Looked up from germline, CDR1 is MNHEY and CDR2 is SVGAGI. V was pared by 4 bases and J by 7 bases, with 10 bases of the junction left unmatched. CDR3 sequence: CASSSGQGVGGEQYF. The CDR3 nucleotides are TGTGCCAGCAGTTCCGGACAGGGGGTGGGGGGGGAGCAGTACTTC.

Only one count was recorded for this clone. This rearrangement joins TRBV7-2 to TRBJ1-1; D remains unclear. Germline CDR1 is SGHTA and CDR2 is FQGNSA. V was shortened by 1 base and J by 4 bases, with 19 bases between the two germline ends. The CDR3 has 17 residues. In nucleotides, the CDR3 is TGTGCCAGCAGCTTAGACACCATGCGGGAGGTTGCCACTGAAGCTTTCTTT. It codes for CASSLDTMREVATEAFF.

A few counts support this clone. This chain uses TRBV28 with TRBJ2-1, with D unclear. Trimming took off 6 bases at V and 7 bases at J, with 13 bases between the two ends. Looked up from germline, CDR1 is MDHEN and CDR2 is SYDVKM. The CDR3 totals 13 residues. The CDR3 DNA sequence: TGTGCCAGCAGATCTTGGCCCGGGAATGAGCAGTTCTTC. Amino acid sequence: CASRSWPGNEQFF.

The genes are TRBV12-5 and TRBJ1-2; D is undetermined. The CDR3 has 13 residues. Trimming stripped 5 bases from V and 0 bases from J, with 7 bases between. In germline, CDR1 is LGHNT, CDR2 FRNRAP. DNA of the CDR3: TGTGCTAGTGGTCCGTTCTCTAACTATGGCTACACCTTC. Amino acids: CASGPFSNYGYTF.

In nucleotides, the CDR3 is TGTGCCAGCAGCTTAAGGGGTTCTAGCGGTATTGAGCAGTTCTTC. It yields the protein CASSLRGSSGIEQFF. The J gene is TRBJ2-1, the V gene TRBV7-9, with TRBD2 matching over 7 bases. J was trimmed by 9 bases and V by 2 bases; bases with no gene match: 10. The germline CDR1 and CDR2 sequences are SEHNR and FQNEAQ (reference sequence). The CDR3 is made up of 15 amino acids.

The chain joins TRBV9 to TRBJ2-2; D remains unclear. The ends were cut back, 6 bases at V and 3 bases at J, with 6 bases in the middle. Looked up from germline, CDR1 is SGDLS and CDR2 is YYNGEE. The CDR3 totals 12 residues. DNA for the CDR3: TGTGCCAGCACCCGGGACACCGGGGAGCTGTTTTTT. Its translation: CASTRDTGELFF.

The chain links TRBV10-2 to TRBJ1-4; 10 bases line up with TRBD1. The CDR3 totals 16 residues. The V gene end was trimmed by 4 bases and the J gene end by 1 base; junction bases not matched to a gene: 3. Germline values: CDR1 WSHSY, CDR2 SAAADI. The CDR3 DNA is TGCGCCAGCAGTGCGGGACAGGGGTTAACTAATGAAAAACTGTTTTTT. It encodes CASSAGQGLTNEKLFF.

This rearrangement joins TRBV6-5 to TRBJ2-3; 8 nucleotides align to TRBD2. The germline V gene encodes CDR1 MNHEY and CDR2 SVGAGI. The ends lost 6 bases at V and 4 bases at J; junction bases unmatched: 9. This CDR3 region has 15 residues. The chain's CDR3 is CASSKDRGGPDTQYF. CDR3 coding DNA: TGTGCCAGCAGCAAAGACCGGGGGGGACCAGATACGCAGTATTTT.

V gene TRBV30 combines with J gene TRBJ2-3; TRBD1 aligns across 9 bases. The J segment lost 4 bases and the V segment lost 1 base, leaving 6 bases of the junction unmatched. This CDR3 comprises 15 residues. Germline V gene data show CDR1 as GTSNPN and CDR2 as SVGIG (reference sequence). CDR3: CAWSGDRESADTQYF. In nucleotides, the CDR3 is TGTGCCTGGAGTGGGGACAGGGAATCGGCAGATACGCAGTATTTT.

The chain recombines TRBV6-5 with TRBJ2-7; D ambiguous. The CDR3 length is 12 residues. Per germline, CDR1 MNHEY and CDR2 SVGAGI. Trimming pared 6 bases from V and 6 bases from J, leaving 12 bases between. The CDR3 nucleotides read TGTGCCAGCAGCCCCTTCTCCCCCGAGCAGTACTTC. Its translation is CASSPFSPEQYF.

The chain combines TRBV10-2 with TRBJ2-3; no reliable D call. Between the trimmed V and J ends, which lost 4 bases and 4 bases, there was a span of 9 bases. Germline V gene data show CDR1 as WSHSY and CDR2 as SAAADI. The CDR3 has 13 residues. CDR3 amino acids: CASSGVAADTQYF. For the CDR3, the DNA is TGCGCCAGCAGTGGAGTAGCAGCAGATACGCAGTATTTT.

The chain combines TRBV18 with TRBJ2-5, with 11 bases identical to TRBD1. CDR1 KGHSH and CDR2 LQKENI come from the germline V gene. J was trimmed by 4 bases and V by 4 bases; bases with no gene match: 8. This CDR3 is 16 amino acids long. The CDR3 region is CASSQGTGGAGETQYF. As DNA, the CDR3 is TGTGCCAGCTCACAAGGGACAGGGGGAGCAGGAGAGACCCAGTACTTC.